This passage covers 11 T cell receptor beta chains from one sample sequenced in a study of blood T cell repertoires in COVID-19. TCRdb keeps only in-frame clones here, not all; method: immunoSEQ multiplex PCR. Altogether roughly 280,000 clones are present, around 89% being singletons, with the ten largest covering less than 3%. Material: PBMCs or T cells enriched from blood (not recorded which). The receptor source for this set is a woman aged 45-59 years who had recovered from COVID-19.

The gene calls are TRBV7-6 and TRBJ2-6; 7 nucleotides agree with TRBD1. This CDR3 spans 16 amino acids. V was clipped by 3 bases and J by 0 bases; unmatched bases: 2. From germline, CDR1 is SGHVS and CDR2 FNYEAQ. The CDR3 loop reads CASSFGQVSGANVLTF. CDR3 DNA sequence: TGTGCCAGCAGCTTCGGACAGGTCTCTGGGGCCAACGTCCTGACTTTC.

The V and J genes are TRBV4-1 and TRBJ2-7; 10 bases agree with TRBD1. With 4 bases clipped from V and 1 base from J, the junction kept 4 bases outside the gene matches. The CDR3 covers 15 residues. The germline V gene has CDR1 MGHRA and CDR2 YSYEKL. CDR3 DNA sequence: TGCGCCAGCAGCCCCCGGGACAGGGGTTCCTACGAGCAGTACTTC. Translating gives CASSPRDRGSYEQYF.

This chain links TRBV5-8 with TRBJ1-6; possible D gene TRBD1, 5 bases. Germline values: CDR1 SGHTS, CDR2 YDEGEE. Trimming removed 3 bases from V and 8 bases from J, with 12 bases in between. CDR3 length: 14 amino acids. The CDR3 sequence: CASSSDKGYSPLHF. The CDR3 DNA sequence: TGTGCCAGCAGCTCGGACAAGGGCTATTCACCCCTCCACTTT.

The chain employs TRBV7-2 and TRBJ1-2, with 7 bases matching TRBD1. The CDR3 is 13 amino acids. V was clipped by 5 bases and J by 8 bases; unmatched bases: 8. Germline CDR1 is SGHTA and CDR2 is FQGNSA. CDR3 in DNA: TGTGCCAGCAGCGTCGGACAGGCCGGAGGCTACACCTTC. Residues: CASSVGQAGGYTF.

In its sample, this clone was seen a few times. The CDR3 loop reads CASSEDLSSGRYTGELFF. CDR3 in DNA: TGTGCCAGCAGTGAAGACCTTTCGAGCGGGAGATACACCGGGGAGCTGTTTTTT. V is TRBV6-1 and J is TRBJ2-2; 8 bases fit TRBD2. There are 18 residues in the CDR3. V lost 1 base to trimming and J lost 3 bases; unmatched junction nucleotides: 10. CDR1 and CDR2 (germline): MNHNS, SASEGT.

V is TRBV7-2 and J is TRBJ2-3; TRBD2 aligns across 13 bases. V shed 0 bases and J 5 bases; nucleotides not matched to a gene: 5. Germline values: CDR1 SGHTA, CDR2 FQGNSA. CDR3 length: 17 residues. The CDR3 region is CASSLALAGGPLDTQYF. Written as DNA, the CDR3 is TGTGCCAGCAGCTTAGCACTAGCGGGAGGGCCTTTAGATACGCAGTATTTT.

The rearrangement links TRBV4-2 to TRBJ1-6, with D hard to call. Germline-derived CDR1 and CDR2 are LGHNA and YNFKEQ. The ends were cut back, 0 bases at V and 7 bases at J, with 13 bases in the middle. The CDR3 is 16 amino acids. The CDR3 sequence: CASSQEVGVSNSPLHF. The CDR3 coding sequence is TGTGCCAGCAGCCAAGAGGTCGGGGTCTCAAATTCACCCCTCCACTTT.

This sequence joins TRBV30 and TRBJ2-3; the match to TRBD2 covers 14 bases. The germline CDR1 and CDR2 sequences are GTSNPN and SVGIG (reference sequence). CDR3 length: 16 amino acids. The V segment lost 2 bases and the J segment 6 bases; nucleotides outside the gene matches: 7. The CDR3 nucleotides read TGTGCCTGGAGTCACGGACTAGCGGGAGGAGGGGATACGCAGTATTTT. Protein sequence: CAWSHGLAGGGDTQYF. Variable domain in full (rest from reference TRBV30 and TRBJ2-3): SQTIHQWPATLVQPVGSPLSLECTVEGTSNPNLYWYRQAAGRGLQLLFYSVGIGQISSEVPQNLSASRPQDRQFILSSKKLLLSDSGFYLCAWSHGLAGGGDTQYFGPGTRLTVL.

The CDR3 coding sequence is TGTGCCAGCAGCTCCGGGGGATTTGAAGGGACCCTCCACTTT. It translates to CASSSGGFEGTLHF. The chain links TRBV7-2 to TRBJ1-6, with TRBD1 as a possible D gene (5 bases). Germline-derived CDR1 and CDR2 are SGHTA and FQGNSA. CDR3 length equals 14 residues. The V end was cut by 4 bases, the J end by 14 bases, with 18 bases between. Supplemented by reference TRBV7-2 and TRBJ1-6, the full variable domain reads GAGVSQSPSNKVTEKGKDVELRCDPISGHTALYWYRQSLGQGLEFLIYFQGNSAPDKSGLPSDRFSAERTGGSVSTLTIQRTQQEDSAVYLCASSSGGFEGTLHFGNGTRLTVT.

The gene calls are TRBV20-1 and TRBJ2-3; D gene uncertain. The V and J ends lost 3 bases and 0 bases respectively, with 7 bases between them. This CDR3 contains 13 residues. Per the germline V gene, CDR1 is DFQATT and CDR2 is SNEGSKA (reference sequence). The CDR3 sequence is CSASSESTDTQYF. The CDR3 nucleotides are TGCAGTGCTAGTTCAGAAAGCACAGATACGCAGTATTTT.

CDR3 bases: TGTGCCAGCAGTTTAGACCAGCGGGCCTACTGGTCCTACGAGCAGTACTTC. It translates to CASSLDQRAYWSYEQYF. This chain joins TRBV27 and TRBJ2-7; TRBD2 is a possible D gene (6 bases). Trimming cost V 2 bases and J 1 base, with 18 bases left between them. CDR1 and CDR2 (germline): MNHEY, SMNVEV (reference sequence). The CDR3 has 17 residues.